This paragraph covers one T cell receptor beta chain sequence. Its antigen remains unknown. TCRdb's copy holds only in-frame clones and misses some; the assay was immunoSEQ multiplex PCR. This sample has about 68,000 clones, with around 74% found just once. This entry is derived from a study of a mutant IDH1 vaccine in newly diagnosed glioma. Turning to the study itself: Sex among treated patients split about 62% male, roughly 40% female; mean age was around 40 years. Those enrolled had earlier been treated with radiotherapy, temozolomide, or both, mostly both.

The CDR3 totals 14 residues. Trimming pared 3 bases from V and 4 bases from J, leaving 13 bases between. CDR1 is KGHSH and CDR2 is LQKENI in the germline V gene. General study findings and limits: Pseudoprogression appears to have had no connection to changes in top peripheral T cell clonotypes.

Time point noted: baseline, week 1 (first vaccination visit). Treatment noted: pre-vaccination baseline after standard-of-care therapy. Donors had new WHO grade 3 or 4 IDH1-mutant, ATRX-lost astrocytomas. The material was PBMCs, obtained from a glioma patient treated with radiotherapy, temozolomide or both. The sequence derives from a man aged 50-60 years with glioma. The chain recombines TRBV18 with TRBJ2-7, with TRBD1 as a possible D gene (6 bases). This chain's CDR3 is CASSPSTGSYEQYF. Here the CDR3 DNA reads TGTGCCAGCTCACCTTCGACAGGTTCATACGAGCAGTACTTC.